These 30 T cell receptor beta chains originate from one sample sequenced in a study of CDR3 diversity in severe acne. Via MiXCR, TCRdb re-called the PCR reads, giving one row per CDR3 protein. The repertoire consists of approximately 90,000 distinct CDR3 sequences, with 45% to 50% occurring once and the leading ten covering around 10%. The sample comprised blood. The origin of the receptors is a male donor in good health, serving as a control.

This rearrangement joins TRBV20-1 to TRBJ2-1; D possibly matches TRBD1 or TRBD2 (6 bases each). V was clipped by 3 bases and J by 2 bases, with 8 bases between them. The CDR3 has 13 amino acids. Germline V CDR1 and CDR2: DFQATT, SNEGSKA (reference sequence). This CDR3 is CSASRGAYNEQFF. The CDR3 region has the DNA TGCAGTGCTAGTAGGGGGGCCTACAATGAGCAGTTCTTC.

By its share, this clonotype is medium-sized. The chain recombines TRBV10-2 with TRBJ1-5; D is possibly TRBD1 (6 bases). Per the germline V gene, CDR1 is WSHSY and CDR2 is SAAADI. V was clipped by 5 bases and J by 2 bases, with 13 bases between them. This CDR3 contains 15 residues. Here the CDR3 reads CASSRTGSGNQPQHF. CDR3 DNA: TGCGCCAGCAGTCGAACAGGGTCGGGCAATCAGCCCCAGCATTTT.

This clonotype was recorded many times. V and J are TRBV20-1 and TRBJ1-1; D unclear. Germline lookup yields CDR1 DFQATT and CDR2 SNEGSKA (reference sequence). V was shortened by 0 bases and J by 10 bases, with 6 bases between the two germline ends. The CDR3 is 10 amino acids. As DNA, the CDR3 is TGCAGTGCTAGAGAGAACGGAGCTTTCTTT. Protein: CSARENGAFF.

The CDR3 region is CASSVWAGSEQYF. As DNA, the CDR3 is TGTGCCAGCAGCGTATGGGCAGGCTCGGAGCAGTACTTC. J is TRBJ2-7 and V is TRBV9; no firm D call. Between the trimmed V and J ends, which lost 1 base and 7 bases, there was a span of 12 bases. The germline V gene encodes CDR1 SGDLS and CDR2 YYNGEE. The CDR3 runs 13 residues.

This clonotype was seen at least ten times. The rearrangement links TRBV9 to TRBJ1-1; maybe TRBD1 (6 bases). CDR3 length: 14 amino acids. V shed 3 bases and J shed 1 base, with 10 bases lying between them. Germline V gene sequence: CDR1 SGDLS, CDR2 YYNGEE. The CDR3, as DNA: TGTGCCAGCAGCGCGCCGGACAGGAACACTGAAGCTTTCTTT. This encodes CASSAPDRNTEAFF. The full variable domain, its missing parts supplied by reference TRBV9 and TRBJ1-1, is DSGVTQTPKHLITATGQRVTLRCSPRSGDLSVYWYQQSLDQGLQFLIQYYNGEERAKGNILERFSAQQFPDLHSELNLSSLELGDSALYFCASSAPDRNTEAFFGQGTRLTVV.

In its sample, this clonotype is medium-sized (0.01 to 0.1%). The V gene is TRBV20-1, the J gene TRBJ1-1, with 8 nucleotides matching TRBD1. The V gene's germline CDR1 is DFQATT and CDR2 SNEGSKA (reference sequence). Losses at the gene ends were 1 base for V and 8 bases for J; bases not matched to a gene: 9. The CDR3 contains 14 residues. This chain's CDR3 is CSARASPGQGEAFF. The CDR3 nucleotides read TGCAGTGCTAGAGCCTCTCCCGGACAGGGCGAAGCTTTCTTT.

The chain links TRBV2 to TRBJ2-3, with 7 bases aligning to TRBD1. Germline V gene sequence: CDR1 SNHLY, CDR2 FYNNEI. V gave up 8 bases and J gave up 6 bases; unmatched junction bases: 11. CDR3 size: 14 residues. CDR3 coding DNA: TGTGCCAGCGTCAGGGGGAGATCAACCGATACGCAGTATTTT. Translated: CASVRGRSTDTQYF.

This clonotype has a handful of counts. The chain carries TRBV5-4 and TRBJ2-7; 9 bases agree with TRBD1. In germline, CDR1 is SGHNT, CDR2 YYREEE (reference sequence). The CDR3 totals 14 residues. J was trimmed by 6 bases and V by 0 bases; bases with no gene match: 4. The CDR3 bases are TGTGCCAGCAGCTTGGGCGGACAGGGGTTCGAGCAGTACTTC. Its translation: CASSLGGQGFEQYF.

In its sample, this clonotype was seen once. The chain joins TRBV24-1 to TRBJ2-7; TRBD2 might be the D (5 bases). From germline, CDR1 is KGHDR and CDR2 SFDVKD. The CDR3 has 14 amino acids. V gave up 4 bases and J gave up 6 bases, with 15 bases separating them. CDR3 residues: CATSERVPGGEQYF. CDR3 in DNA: TGTGCCACCAGTGAGAGGGTCCCAGGTGGCGAGCAGTACTTC.

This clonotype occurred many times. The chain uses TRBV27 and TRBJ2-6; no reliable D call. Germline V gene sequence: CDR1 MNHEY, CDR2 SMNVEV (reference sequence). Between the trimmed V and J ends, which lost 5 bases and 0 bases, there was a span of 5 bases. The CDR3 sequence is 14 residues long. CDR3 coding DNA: TGTGCCAGCAGTACCTCCTCTGGGGCCAACGTCCTGACTTTC. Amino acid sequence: CASSTSSGANVLTF.

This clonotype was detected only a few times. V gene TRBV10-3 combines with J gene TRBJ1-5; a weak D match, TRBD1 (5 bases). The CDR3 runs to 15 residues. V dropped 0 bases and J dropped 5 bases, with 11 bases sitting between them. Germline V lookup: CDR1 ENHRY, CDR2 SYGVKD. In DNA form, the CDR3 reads TGTGCCATCAGTGAGTCGGTCGGGGGTGATCAGCCCCAGCATTTT. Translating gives CAISESVGGDQPQHF.

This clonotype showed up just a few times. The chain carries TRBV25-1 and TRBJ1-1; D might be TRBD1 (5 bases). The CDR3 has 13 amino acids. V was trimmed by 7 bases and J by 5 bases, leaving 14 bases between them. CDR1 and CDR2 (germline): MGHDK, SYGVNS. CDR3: CASIPGGGTEAFF. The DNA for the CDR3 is TGTGCCAGCATTCCAGGTGGGGGAACTGAAGCTTTCTTT.

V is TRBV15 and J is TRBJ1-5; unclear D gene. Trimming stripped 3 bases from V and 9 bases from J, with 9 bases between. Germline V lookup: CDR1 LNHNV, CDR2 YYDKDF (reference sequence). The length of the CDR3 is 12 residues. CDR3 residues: CATSSRLGPQHF. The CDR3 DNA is TGTGCCACCAGCAGTCGATTGGGGCCCCAGCATTTT.

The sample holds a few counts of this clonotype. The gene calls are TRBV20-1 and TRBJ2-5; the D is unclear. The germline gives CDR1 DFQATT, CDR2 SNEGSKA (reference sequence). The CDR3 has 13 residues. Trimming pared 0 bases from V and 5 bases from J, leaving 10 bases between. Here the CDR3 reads CSARDPRRETQYF. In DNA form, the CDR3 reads TGCAGTGCTAGAGATCCCAGAAGGGAGACCCAGTACTTC.

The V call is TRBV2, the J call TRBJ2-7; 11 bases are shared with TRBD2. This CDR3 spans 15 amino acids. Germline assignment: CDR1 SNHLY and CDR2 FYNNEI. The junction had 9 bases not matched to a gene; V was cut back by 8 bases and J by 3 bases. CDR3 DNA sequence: TGTGCCAGCGGAGCTCAACTAGCGGGAGTCTACGAGCAGTACTTC. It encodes CASGAQLAGVYEQYF.

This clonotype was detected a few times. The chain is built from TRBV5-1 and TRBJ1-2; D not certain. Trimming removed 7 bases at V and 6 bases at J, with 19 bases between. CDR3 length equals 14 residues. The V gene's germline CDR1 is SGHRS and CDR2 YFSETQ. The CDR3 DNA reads TGCGCCAGCCACCCGGTCGGTCAGCAGGATGGCTACACCTTC. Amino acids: CASHPVGQQDGYTF.

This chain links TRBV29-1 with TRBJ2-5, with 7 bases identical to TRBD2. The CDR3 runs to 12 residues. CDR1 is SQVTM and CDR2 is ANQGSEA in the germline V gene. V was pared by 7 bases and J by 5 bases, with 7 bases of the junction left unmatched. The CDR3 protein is CSAGGSGETQYF. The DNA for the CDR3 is TGCAGCGCTGGCGGGAGCGGGGAGACCCAGTACTTC.

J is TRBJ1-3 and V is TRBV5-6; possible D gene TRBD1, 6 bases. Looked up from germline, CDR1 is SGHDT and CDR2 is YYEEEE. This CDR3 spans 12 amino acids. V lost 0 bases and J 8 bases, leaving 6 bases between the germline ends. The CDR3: CASSLDRDTIYF. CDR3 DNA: TGTGCCAGCAGCTTGGACAGGGACACCATATATTTT.

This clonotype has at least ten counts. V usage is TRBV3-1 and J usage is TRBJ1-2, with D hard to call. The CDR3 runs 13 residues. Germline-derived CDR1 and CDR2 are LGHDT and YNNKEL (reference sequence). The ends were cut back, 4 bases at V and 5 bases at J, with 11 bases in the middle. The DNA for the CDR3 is TGTGCCAGCAGCCCGAGAGAGGGTTATGGCTACACCTTC. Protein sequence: CASSPREGYGYTF.

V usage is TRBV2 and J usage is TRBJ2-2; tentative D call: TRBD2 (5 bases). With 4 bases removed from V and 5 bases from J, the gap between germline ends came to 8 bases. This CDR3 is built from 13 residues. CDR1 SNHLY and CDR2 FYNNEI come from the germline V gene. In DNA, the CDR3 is TGTGCCAGCAGTGGAGAGGGAACCGGGGAGCTGTTTTTT. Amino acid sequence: CASSGEGTGELFF.

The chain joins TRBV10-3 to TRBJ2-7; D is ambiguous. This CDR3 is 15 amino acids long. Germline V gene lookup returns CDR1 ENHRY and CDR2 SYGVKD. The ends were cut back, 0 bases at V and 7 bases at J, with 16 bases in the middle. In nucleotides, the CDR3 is TGTGCCATCAGTGAGTCATGGGCCCTGATGGGGGAGCAGTACTTC. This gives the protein CAISESWALMGEQYF.

The CDR3 DNA follows: TGCAGTGCTAGGGGGACTAGTCATGACAAGCAGTACTTC. It yields the protein CSARGTSHDKQYF. V gene TRBV20-1 combines with J gene TRBJ2-7, with 8 bases matching TRBD2. Germline trimming cut 3 bases from V and 8 bases from J; bases unmatched to any gene: 9. The germline gives CDR1 DFQATT, CDR2 SNEGSKA (reference sequence). The CDR3 loop spans 13 amino acids.

CDR3 sequence: CASSPRTSSYEQYF. DNA for the CDR3: TGTGCCAGCAGCCCGCGTACGAGCTCCTACGAGCAGTACTTC. The chain combines TRBV7-9 with TRBJ2-7, with no clear D. Deletions cut 5 bases from V and 0 bases from J, with 11 bases between. CDR3 length: 14 amino acids. Germline V gives CDR1 SEHNR, CDR2 FQNEAQ (reference sequence).

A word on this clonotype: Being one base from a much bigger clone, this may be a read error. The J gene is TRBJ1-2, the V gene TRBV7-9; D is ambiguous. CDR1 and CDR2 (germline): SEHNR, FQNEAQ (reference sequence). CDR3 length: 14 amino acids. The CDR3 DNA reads TGTGCCAGCAGCTTAGTCGGGATGAACTATGTCTACACCTTC. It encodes CASSLVGMNYVYTF.

CDR3 sequence: CATQAAVGSPLHF. The CDR3 nucleotides read TGTGCCACCCAAGCGGCTGTGGGTTCACCCCTCCACTTT. The genes are TRBV24-1 and TRBJ1-6; the D is unclear. Per germline, CDR1 KGHDR and CDR2 SFDVKD. The CDR3 is 13 amino acids. V gave up 9 bases and J gave up 9 bases, with 14 bases separating them.

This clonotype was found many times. In DNA, the CDR3 is TGTGCCAGCAGTTACAGCTTGACTAGCGCCAGCACAGATACGCAGTATTTT. It is translated as CASSYSLTSASTDTQYF. The chain couples TRBV6-5 to TRBJ2-3; 8 bases map to TRBD2. The V segment lost 2 bases and the J segment 0 bases; nucleotides outside the gene matches: 7. CDR3 size: 17 residues. Per the germline V gene, CDR1 is MNHEY and CDR2 is SVGAGI.

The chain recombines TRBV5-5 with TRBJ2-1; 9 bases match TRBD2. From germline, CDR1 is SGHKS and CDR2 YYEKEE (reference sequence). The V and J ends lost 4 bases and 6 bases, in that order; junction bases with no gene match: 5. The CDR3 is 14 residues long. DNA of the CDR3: TGTGCCAGCAGCCCTAGCGGGGAGGGCAATGAGCAGTTCTTC. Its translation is CASSPSGEGNEQFF.

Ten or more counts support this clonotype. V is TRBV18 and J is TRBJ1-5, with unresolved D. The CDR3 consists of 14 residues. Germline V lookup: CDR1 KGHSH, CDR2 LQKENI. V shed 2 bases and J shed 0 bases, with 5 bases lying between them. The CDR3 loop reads CASSPIRSNQPQHF. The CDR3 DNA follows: TGTGCCAGCTCACCAATCCGTAGCAATCAGCCCCAGCATTTT.

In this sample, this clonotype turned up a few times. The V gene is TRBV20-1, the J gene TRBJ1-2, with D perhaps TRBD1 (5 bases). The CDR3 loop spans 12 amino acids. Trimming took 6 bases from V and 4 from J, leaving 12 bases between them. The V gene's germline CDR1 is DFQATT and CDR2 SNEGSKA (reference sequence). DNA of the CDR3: TGCAGTGCATCGACAGATTCCTATGGCTACACCTTC. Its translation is CSASTDSYGYTF.

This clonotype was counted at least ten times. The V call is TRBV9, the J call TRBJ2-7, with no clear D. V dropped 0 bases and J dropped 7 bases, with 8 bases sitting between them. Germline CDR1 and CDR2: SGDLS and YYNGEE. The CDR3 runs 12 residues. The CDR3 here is CASSVVPLEQYF. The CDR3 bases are TGTGCCAGCAGCGTAGTACCCCTGGAGCAGTACTTC. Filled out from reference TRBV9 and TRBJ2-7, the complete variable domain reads DSGVTQTPKHLITATGQRVTLRCSPRSGDLSVYWYQQSLDQGLQFLIQYYNGEERAKGNILERFSAQQFPDLHSELNLSSLELGDSALYFCASSVVPLEQYFGPGTRLTVT.